This is a list of T cell receptor beta chains from one sample in a study of blood T cell repertoires in COVID-19. Clones were sequenced by immunoSEQ multiplex PCR, and TCRdb holds only the in-frame ones, with some missing. The table has about 160,000 clones, 82% seen once. Source material: peripheral blood. The source is a woman aged 40-49 years with COVID-19, enrolled during active disease. CDR3s include the opening cysteine and the closing phenylalanine or tryptophan. The D gene is left open where the match is weak. A clone size is listed for some rows: how often the clone was seen (once, few, many), or a class if it is expanded.

>TRBJ1-1|NA|NA|TRBV9
TGTGCCAGCAGCGATCCCGGGGACACTGAAGCTTTCTTT
CASSDPGDTEAFF
>TRBJ1-1|NA|TRBD1|TRBV7-6
TGTGCCAGCAGCTCCCAGAGACAGGGTGAAGCTTTCTTT
CASSSQRQGEAFF
>TRBJ1-1|NA|TRBD1|TRBV18
TGTGCCAGCTCACTAAGCCGGGACAGCCTTACGAACACTGAAGCTTTCTTT
CASSLSRDSLTNTEAFF
>TRBJ2-5|NA|NA|TRBV27
TGTGCCAGCAGTTTATACGGGGGAGCGGAGACCCAGTACTTC
CASSLYGGAETQYF
>TRBJ2-1|NA|TRBD2|TRBV7-9
TGTGCCGTCCCCGGGACTAGCACAGGGAGCTCCTACAATGAGCAGTTCTTC
CAVPGTSTGSSYNEQFF
>TRBJ2-5|few|NA|TRBV14
TGTGCCAGCAGCCAAGATAGGGGTCGGATAGAGACCCAGTACTTC
CASSQDRGRIETQYF
>TRBJ1-1|NA|NA|TRBV30
TGTGCCTGGGGCGGAGTGAGCACTGAAGCTTTCTTT
CAWGGVSTEAFF
>TRBJ2-1|few|TRBD1|TRBV29-1
TGCAGCGCAGAAGGGGGCTCTTCATACAATGAGCAGTTCTTC
CSAEGGSSYNEQFF
>TRBJ1-2|NA|NA|TRBV6-5
TGTGCCAGCAGTTACGGCGGGTCGAATGGCTACACCTTC
CASSYGGSNGYTF
>TRBJ1-3|NA|NA|TRBV30
TGTGCCTGGACGCCAGGCGGAAACACCATATATTTT
CAWTPGGNTIYF